The source of this T cell receptor beta chain is a study of cytomegalovirus exposure and HLA in healthy donors. Study details: Most genotyped donors, around four fifths of about 400, had Caucasian-associated genetic ancestry. Study-wide results and caveats: Some TCR beta chains (over 150 of them) were listed as cytomegalovirus-associated. In vitro confirmation showed three CMV-associated chains to be CMV antigen specific.

This PCR relied on a set of 60 Vbeta primers and 13 Jbeta primers. The data were produced by immunoSEQ multiplex PCR, yet TCRdb's version contains in-frame clones alone and is incomplete. The sample shows 100,000 to 120,000 clones, over 65% of them seen only once. Germline V lookup: CDR1 LNHDA, CDR2 SQIVND (reference sequence). The CDR3 has 14 residues. V lost 3 bases to trimming and J lost 5 bases; unmatched junction nucleotides: 6. For this clone: Its antigen is still unknown.

The donors gave bone marrow, and they were healthy. The chain combines TRBV19 with TRBJ2-5, with 7 bases that match TRBD2. This receptor was identified in a woman aged 40 to 49 in good health and CMV-seropositive. Sequencing used PBMCs. The CDR3 here is CASSIRGGGETQYF. DNA for the CDR3: TGTGCCAGTAGTATTCGCGGGGGAGGGGAGACCCAGTACTTC.